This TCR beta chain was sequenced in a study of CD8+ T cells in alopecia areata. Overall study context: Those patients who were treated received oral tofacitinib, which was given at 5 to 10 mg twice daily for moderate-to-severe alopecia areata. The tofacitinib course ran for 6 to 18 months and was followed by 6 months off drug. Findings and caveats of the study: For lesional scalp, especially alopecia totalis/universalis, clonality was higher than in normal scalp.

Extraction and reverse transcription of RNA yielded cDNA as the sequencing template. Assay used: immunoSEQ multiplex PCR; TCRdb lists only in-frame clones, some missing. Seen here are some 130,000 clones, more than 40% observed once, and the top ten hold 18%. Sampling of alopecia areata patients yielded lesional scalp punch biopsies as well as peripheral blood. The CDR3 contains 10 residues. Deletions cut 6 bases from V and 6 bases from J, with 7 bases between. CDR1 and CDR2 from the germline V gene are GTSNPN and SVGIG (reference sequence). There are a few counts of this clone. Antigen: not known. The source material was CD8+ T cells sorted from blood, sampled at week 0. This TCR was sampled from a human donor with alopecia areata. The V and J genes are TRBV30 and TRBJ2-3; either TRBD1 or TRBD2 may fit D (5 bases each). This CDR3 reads CACEGDTQYF. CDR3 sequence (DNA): TGTGCCTGCGAGGGGGATACGCAGTATTTT.